Reported below is one T cell receptor (beta chain). Its antigen is currently unknown. Method: immunoSEQ multiplex PCR; TCRdb's copy keeps in-frame clones and lacks some. The profile shows some 140,000 clones, 80% to 95% of them singletons. These data belong to a study of T cell responses to AZD1222 COVID-19 vaccine. Findings and caveats of the study: Vaccination with two AZD1222 doses was followed by a rise in Spike-specific TCR breadth and depth. Most donors were white British and more were female, and clonal diversity was possibly underestimated. Unmutated variant regions are reportedly targeted by nearly half of spike-specific TCRs. Recipients of AZD1222 seropositive at baseline numbered only six or seven.

After removal of 6 bases from V and 3 bases from J, the junction contained 8 bases not matched to a gene. Per germline, CDR1 DFQATT and CDR2 SNEGSKA (reference sequence). The CDR3 sequence is 13 residues long. The chain employs TRBV20-1 and TRBJ2-7; TRBD1 agrees at 7 bases. This receptor was taken from an adult in good health. The sequencing used peripheral blood, collected on day 0 of AZD1222 vaccination. Written as DNA, the CDR3 is TGCAGTGCAAGTCCCGGGACAGTCTACGAGCAGTACTTC. This codes for CSASPGTVYEQYF.